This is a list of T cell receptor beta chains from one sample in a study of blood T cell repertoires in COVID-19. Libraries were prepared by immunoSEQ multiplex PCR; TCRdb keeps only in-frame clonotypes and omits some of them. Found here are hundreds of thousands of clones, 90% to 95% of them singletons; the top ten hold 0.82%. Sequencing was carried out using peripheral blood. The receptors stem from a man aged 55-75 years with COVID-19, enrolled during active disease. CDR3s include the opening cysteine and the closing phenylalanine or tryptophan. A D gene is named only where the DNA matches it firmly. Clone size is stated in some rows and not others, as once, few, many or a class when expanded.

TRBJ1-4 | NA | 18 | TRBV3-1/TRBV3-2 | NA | TGTGCCAGCAGCCAAGGTCGTTCCGGGTTTGCAACTAATGAAAAACTGTTTTTT | CASSQGRSGFATNEKLFF
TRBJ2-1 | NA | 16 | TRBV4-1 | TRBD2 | TGCGCCAGCAGCCAAGGACTAGCAGTCTCCTACAATGAGCAGTTCTTC | CASSQGLAVSYNEQFF
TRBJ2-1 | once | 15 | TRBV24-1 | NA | TGTGCCACCAGTGGGGGGCTCCGCTCCTACAATGAGCAGTTCTTC | CATSGGLRSYNEQFF
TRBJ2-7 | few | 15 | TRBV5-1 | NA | TGCGCCAGCAGCCCGGGGGGGACAGCCCGCTACGAGCAGTACTTC | CASSPGGTARYEQYF
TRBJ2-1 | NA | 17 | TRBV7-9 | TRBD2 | TGTGCCAGCAGCTGGGCGACTAGCGGGGGGCCATACAATGAGCAGTTCTTC | CASSWATSGGPYNEQFF
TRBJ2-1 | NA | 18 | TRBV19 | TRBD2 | TGTGCCAGTAGTATAGGCCATTATTCTAGCGGGAGTTACAATGAGCAGTTCTTC | CASSIGHYSSGSYNEQFF
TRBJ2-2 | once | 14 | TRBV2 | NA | TGTGCCAGCAGCCTAGTACGAGTCGGCGGGGAGCTGTTTTTT | CASSLVRVGGELFF
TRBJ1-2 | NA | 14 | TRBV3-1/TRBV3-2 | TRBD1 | TGTGCCAGCAGCCAAGACAGGGGGCAACAAGGCTACACCTTC | CASSQDRGQQGYTF
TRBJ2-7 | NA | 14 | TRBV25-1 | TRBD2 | TGTGCCAGCTGCTCGGCTAGCGGAAACTACGAGCAGTACTTC | CASCSASGNYEQYF
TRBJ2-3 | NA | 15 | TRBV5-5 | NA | TGTGCCAGCAGCCCCATGGGGGGGGGCGGGAATACGCAGTATTTT | CASSPMGGGGNTQYF
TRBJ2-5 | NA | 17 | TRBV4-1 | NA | TGCGCCAGCAGCTCTAGTGTCGGGCCCAGGGATGGAGAGACCCAGTACTTC | CASSSSVGPRDGETQYF
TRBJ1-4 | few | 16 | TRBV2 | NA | TGTGCCAGCAGTGAACGCAGGGCAGGTCTATACGAAAAACTGTTTTTT | CASSERRAGLYEKLFF
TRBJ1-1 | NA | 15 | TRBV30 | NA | TGTGCCTGGAGTGTACTGGGCAGAGCGAACACTGAAGCTTTCTTT | CAWSVLGRANTEAFF
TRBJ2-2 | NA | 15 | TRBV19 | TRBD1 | TGTGCCAGTAGTAGACAGGGCGGGAACACCGGGGAGCTGTTTTTT | CASSRQGGNTGELFF
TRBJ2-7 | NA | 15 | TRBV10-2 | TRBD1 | TGCGCCAGCAGTGTGGTTGGAGACAGGGGGTCCGAGCAGTACTTC | CASSVVGDRGSEQYF
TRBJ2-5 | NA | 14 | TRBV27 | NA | TGTGCCAGCAGTTTGAGGGGGTACCAAGAGACCCAGTACTTC | CASSLRGYQETQYF
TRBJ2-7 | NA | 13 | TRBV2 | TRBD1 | TGTGCCAGCAGAAGGGACAGGGGTTACGAGCAGTACTTC | CASRRDRGYEQYF
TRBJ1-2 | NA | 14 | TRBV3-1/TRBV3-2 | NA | TGTGCCAGCAGCTATAACAGGGAACCCTATGGCTACACCTTC | CASSYNREPYGYTF
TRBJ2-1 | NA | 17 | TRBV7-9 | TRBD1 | TGTGCCAGCAGCCGGATAGACAGGGGGCGGACGGCTATAGGGCAGTTCTTC | CASSRIDRGRTAIGQFF
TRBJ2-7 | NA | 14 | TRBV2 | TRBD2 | TGTGCCAGCATCCAACTAGCGGGAGTTGAGGGGCAGTACTTC | CASIQLAGVEGQYF
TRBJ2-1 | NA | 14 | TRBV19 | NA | TGTGCCAGTAGTGGTCTAGGGGTTCCCAATGAGCAGTTCTTC | CASSGLGVPNEQFF
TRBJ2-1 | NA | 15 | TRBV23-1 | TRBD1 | TGCGCCAGCAGTCAATCGTCCTCAGGGGGAGATGAGCAGTTCTTC | CASSQSSSGGDEQFF
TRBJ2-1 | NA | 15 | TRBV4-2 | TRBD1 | TGTGCCAGCAGAGGGACAGGGGGCTCCTACAATGAGCAGTTCTTC | CASRGTGGSYNEQFF
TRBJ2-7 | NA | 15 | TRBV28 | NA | TGTGCCAGCAGTTTCCCGACGGGACAACGAAACGAGCAGTACTTC | CASSFPTGQRNEQYF
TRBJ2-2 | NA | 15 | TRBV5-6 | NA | TGTGCCAGCACAGCTGACAGGGAGGACACCGGGGAGCTGTTTTTT | CASTADREDTGELFF
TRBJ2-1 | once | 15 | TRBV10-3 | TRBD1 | TGTGCCATCAGTGGATTTGGGACAGGGGGCAATGAGCAGTTCTTC | CAISGFGTGGNEQFF
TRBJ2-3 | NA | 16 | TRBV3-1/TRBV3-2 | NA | TGTGCCAGCAGCCCTTTTTGGGGGGGCCTCACAGATACGCAGTATTTT | CASSPFWGGLTDTQYF
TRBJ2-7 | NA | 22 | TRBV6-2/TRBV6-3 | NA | TGTGCCAGCCGCCGACCCGGGTCCAGGGAGGAAGGTGGGAAAGGCGGTCAATACGAGCAGTACTTC | CASRRPGSREEGGKGGQYEQYF
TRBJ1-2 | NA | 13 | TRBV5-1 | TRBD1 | TGCGCCAGCAGCCCCGAGGGGGCTTATGGCTACACCTTC | CASSPEGAYGYTF
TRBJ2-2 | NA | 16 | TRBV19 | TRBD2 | TGTGCCAGTAGGAAGTTGACTAGCGGGAACACCGGGGAGCTGTTTTTT | CASRKLTSGNTGELFF
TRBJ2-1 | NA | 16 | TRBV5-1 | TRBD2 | TGCGCCAGCAGCTTGGGTGGACTAGCAATGGAGCGTGAGCAGTTCTTC | CASSLGGLAMEREQFF
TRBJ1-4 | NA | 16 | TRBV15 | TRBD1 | TGTGCCACCAGCAGGAACGGGGGACAGCGTAATGAAAAACTGTTTTTT | CATSRNGGQRNEKLFF
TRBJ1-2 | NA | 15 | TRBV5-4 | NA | TGTGCCAGCAGCTTGGCAGGTGGTCTATCCTATGGCTACACCTTC | CASSLAGGLSYGYTF
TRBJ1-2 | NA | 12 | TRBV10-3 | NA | TGTGCCATCGAAGAGGAGAGTTATGGCTACACCTTC | CAIEEESYGYTF
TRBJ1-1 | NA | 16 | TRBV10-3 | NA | TGTGCCATCAGTGAGACGCAAACTGGAGGGAACACTGAAGCTTTCTTT | CAISETQTGGNTEAFF
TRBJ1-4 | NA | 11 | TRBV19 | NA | TGTGCCACCCGAACGGATGAAAAACTGTTTTTT | CATRTDEKLFF
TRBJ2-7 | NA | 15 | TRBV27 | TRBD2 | TGTGCCAGCAGGGGAGCGACTAGCGCCCGGCGGGAGCAGTACTTC | CASRGATSARREQYF